The sequence of this T cell receptor beta chain was determined in a study of control samples from healthy donors and cancer patients. Measured with immunoSEQ multiplex PCR; TCRdb has only the in-frame clones, and not every one. Among 150,000 to 200,000 clones listed, 85% to 90% were seen once. The CDR3 totals 16 residues. The sequence came from a woman aged 45 to 65 in good health. The gene calls are TRBV12-2 and TRBJ1-5. TRBV12-2 is a recognized pseudogene. Source material: blood. In nucleotides, the CDR3 is TGTGCAAGTCGCTTTCGTCAACCTCGAGGCAATCAGCCCCAGCATTTT. Protein: CASRFRQPRGNQPQHF.